This note documents a single T cell receptor beta chain sequence. The sample comes from a study of blood T cell repertoires in COVID-19. Generated by immunoSEQ multiplex PCR, the TCRdb table keeps only in-frame clones and is missing some. The sample lists 95,000 to 150,000 clones, over 60% occurring once. The CDR3 runs to 14 residues. Germline trimming cut 7 bases from V and 2 bases from J; bases unmatched to any gene: 7. Germline V gene sequence: CDR1 MDHEN, CDR2 SYDVKM. The receptor comes from an elderly woman with acute or convalescent COVID-19. V is TRBV28 and J is TRBJ2-7; 8 nucleotides agree with TRBD1. Sequencing used peripheral blood. CDR3 sequence reads: CASTPRTGTYEQYF. The DNA of the CDR3 is TGTGCCAGCACCCCAAGGACAGGGACCTACGAGCAGTACTTC.